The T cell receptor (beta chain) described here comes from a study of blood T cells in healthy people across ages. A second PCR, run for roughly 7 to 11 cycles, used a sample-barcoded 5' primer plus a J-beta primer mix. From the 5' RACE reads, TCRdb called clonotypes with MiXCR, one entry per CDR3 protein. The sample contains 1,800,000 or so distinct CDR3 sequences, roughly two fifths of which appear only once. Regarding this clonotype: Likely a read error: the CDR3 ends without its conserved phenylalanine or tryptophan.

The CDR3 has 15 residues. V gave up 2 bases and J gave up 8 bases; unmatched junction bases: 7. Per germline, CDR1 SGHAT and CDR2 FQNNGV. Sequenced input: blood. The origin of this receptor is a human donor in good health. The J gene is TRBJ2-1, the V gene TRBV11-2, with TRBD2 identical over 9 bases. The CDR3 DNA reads TGTGCCAGCAGCTTACTTGGCGGGGGGGCTGATGAGCAGTTCTTG. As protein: CASSLLGGGADEQFL.